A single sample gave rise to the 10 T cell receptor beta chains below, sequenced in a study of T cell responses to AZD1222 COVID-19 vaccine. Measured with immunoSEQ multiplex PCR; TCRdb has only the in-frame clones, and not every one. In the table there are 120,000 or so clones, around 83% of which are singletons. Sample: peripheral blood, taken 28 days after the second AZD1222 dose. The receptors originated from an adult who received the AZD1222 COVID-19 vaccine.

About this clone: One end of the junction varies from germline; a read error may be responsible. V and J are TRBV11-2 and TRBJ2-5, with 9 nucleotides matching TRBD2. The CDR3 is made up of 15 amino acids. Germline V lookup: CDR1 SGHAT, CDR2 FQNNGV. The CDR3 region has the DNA TGTGCCAGCAGCCCTCTAGCGGGGTACCAAGAGACTCAGTACTTC. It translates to CASSPLAGYQETQYF.

This CDR3 reads CASSQRELAGYTF. In nucleotides, the CDR3 is TGTGCCAGCAGCCAGCGGGAATTGGCTGGCTACACCTTC. The chain joins TRBV3-1 (or the pseudogene TRBV3-2) to TRBJ1-2; D unresolved. The germline CDR1 and CDR2 sequences are LGHDT and YNNKEL (reference sequence). The CDR3 covers 13 residues. The V end lost 3 bases, the J end lost 7 bases, and 12 bases lay between the germline ends.

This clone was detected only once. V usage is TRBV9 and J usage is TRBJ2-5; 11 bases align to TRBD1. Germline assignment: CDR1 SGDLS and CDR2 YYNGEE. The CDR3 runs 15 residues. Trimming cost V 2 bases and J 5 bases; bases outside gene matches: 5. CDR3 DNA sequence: TGTGCCAGCAGCGTTTCGGACAGGGGGCTTGAGACCCAGTACTTC. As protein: CASSVSDRGLETQYF.

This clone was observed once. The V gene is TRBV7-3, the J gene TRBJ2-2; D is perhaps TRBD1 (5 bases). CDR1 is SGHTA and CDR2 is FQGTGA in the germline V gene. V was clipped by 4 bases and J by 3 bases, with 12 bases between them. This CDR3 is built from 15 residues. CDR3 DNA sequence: TGTGCCAGCAGCTCACCGCAGGGATACACCGGGGAGCTGTTTTTT. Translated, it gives CASSSPQGYTGELFF.

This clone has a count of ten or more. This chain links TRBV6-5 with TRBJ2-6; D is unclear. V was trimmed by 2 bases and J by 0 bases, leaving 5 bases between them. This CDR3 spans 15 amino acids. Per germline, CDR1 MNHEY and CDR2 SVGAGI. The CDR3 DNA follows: TGTGCCAGCAGTTACGCAGCCTCTGGGGCCAACGTCCTGACTTTC. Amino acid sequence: CASSYAASGANVLTF.

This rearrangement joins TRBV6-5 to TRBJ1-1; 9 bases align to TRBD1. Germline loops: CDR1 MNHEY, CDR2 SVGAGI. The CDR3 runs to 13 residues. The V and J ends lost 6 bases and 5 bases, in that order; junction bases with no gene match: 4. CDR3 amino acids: CASSRDRVTEAFF. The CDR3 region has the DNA TGTGCCAGCAGCCGGGACAGGGTTACTGAAGCTTTCTTT.

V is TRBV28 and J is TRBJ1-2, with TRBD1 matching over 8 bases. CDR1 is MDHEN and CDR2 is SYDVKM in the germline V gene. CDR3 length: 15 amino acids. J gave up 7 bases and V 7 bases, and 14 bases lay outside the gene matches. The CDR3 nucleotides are TGTGCCAGCATTAAGTCCAGGGGGCAGTTGCTTGGCTACACCTTC. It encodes CASIKSRGQLLGYTF.

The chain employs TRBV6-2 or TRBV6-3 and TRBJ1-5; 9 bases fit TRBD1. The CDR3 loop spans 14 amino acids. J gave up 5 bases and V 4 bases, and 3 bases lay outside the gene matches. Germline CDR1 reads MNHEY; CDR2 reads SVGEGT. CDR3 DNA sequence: TGTGCCAGCAGTTCCGGACAGGGGTATCAGCCCCAGCATTTT. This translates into CASSSGQGYQPQHF.

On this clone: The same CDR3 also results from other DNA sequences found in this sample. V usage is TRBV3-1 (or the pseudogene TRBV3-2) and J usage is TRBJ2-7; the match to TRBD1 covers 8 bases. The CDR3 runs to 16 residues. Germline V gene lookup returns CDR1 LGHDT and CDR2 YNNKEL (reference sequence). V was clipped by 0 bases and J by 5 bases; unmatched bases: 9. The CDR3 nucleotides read TGTGCCAGCAGCCAAGATATAGGACAGGGTGGCGACGAGCAGTACTTC. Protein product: CASSQDIGQGGDEQYF.

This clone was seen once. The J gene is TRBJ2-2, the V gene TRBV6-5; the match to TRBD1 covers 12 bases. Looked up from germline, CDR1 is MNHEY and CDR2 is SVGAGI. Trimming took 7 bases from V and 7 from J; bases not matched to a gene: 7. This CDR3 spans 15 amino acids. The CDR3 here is CASTRDRGRYGELFF. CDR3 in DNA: TGTGCCAGCACTAGGGACAGGGGGCGTTACGGGGAGCTGTTTTTT.